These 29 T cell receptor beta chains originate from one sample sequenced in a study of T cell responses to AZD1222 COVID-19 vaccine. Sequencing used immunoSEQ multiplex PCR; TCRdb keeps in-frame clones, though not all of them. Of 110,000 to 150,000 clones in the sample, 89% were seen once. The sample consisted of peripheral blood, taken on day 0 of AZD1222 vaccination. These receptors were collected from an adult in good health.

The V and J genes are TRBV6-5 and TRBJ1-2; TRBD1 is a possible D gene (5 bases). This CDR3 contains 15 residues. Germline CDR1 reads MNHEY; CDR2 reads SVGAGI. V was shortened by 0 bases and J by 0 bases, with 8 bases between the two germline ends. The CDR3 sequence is CASSYSSGANYGYTF. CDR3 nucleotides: TGTGCCAGCAGTTACTCCTCGGGGGCTAACTATGGCTACACCTTC.

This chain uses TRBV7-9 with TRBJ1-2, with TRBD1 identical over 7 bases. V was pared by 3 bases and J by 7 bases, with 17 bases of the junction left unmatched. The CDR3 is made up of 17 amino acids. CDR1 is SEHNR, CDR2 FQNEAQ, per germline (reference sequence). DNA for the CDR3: TGTGCCAGCAGCTTTCCCCATCACGGACAGGCAGGCGGTGGCTACACCTTC. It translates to CASSFPHHGQAGGGYTF.

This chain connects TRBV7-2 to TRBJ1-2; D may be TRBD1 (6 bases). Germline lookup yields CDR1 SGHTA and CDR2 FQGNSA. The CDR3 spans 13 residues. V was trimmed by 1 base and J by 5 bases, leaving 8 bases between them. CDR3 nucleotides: TGTGCCAGCAGCTTAGGGCAGGGGTATGGCTACACCTTC. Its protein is CASSLGQGYGYTF.

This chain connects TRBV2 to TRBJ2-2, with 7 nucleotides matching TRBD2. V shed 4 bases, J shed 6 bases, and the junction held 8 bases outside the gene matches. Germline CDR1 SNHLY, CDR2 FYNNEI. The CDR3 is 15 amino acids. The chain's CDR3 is CASSGPTTSAGELFF. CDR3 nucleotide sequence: TGTGCCAGCAGTGGGCCCACCACTAGCGCCGGGGAGCTGTTTTTT. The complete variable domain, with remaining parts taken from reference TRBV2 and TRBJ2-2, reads EPEVTQTPSHQVTQMGQEVILRCVPISNHLYFYWYRQILGQKVEFLVSFYNNEISEKSEIFDDQFSVERPDGSNFTLKIRSTKLEDSAMYFCASSGPTTSAGELFFGEGSRLTVL.

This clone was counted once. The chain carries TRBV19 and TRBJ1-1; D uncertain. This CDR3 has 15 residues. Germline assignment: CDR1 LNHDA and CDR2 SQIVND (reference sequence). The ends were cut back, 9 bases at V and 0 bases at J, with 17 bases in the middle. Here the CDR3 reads CASNFRGEMNTEAFF. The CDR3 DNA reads TGTGCCAGCAATTTCCGTGGGGAGATGAACACTGAAGCTTTCTTT.

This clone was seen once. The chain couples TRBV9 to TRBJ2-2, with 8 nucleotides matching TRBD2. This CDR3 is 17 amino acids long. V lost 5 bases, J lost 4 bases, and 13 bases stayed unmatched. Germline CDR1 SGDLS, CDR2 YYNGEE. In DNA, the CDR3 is TGTGCCAGCAGTGATGGGGATACTAGCGGCATCACCGGGGAGCTGTTTTTT. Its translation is CASSDGDTSGITGELFF.

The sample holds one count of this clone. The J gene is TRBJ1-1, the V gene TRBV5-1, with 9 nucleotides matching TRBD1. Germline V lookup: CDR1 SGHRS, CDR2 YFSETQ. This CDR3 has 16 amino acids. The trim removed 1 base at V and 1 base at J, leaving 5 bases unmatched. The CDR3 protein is CASSLTPTGGNTEAFF. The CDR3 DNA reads TGCGCCAGCAGCTTGACCCCGACAGGGGGGAACACTGAAGCTTTCTTT.

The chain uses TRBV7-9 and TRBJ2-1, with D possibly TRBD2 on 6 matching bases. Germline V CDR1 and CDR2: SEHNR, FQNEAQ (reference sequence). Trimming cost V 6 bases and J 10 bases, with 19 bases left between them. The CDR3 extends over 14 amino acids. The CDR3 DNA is TGTGCCAGCAGTAATAGCGGTCAGATTAGGGAGCAGTTCTTC. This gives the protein CASSNSGQIREQFF.

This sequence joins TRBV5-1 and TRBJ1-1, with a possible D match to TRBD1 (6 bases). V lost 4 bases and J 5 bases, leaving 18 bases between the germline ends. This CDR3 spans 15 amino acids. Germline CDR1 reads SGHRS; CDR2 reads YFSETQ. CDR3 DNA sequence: TGCGCCAGCAGCAAGGGTTCAGGGGCTCAAACTGAAGCTTTCTTT. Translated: CASSKGSGAQTEAFF.

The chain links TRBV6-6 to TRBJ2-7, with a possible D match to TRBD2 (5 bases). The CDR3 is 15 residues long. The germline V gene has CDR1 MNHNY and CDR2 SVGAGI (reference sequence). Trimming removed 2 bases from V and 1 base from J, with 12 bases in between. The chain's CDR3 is CASSYRATSSYEQYF. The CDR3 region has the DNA TGTGCCAGCAGTTACCGAGCCACTAGTTCCTACGAGCAGTACTTC.

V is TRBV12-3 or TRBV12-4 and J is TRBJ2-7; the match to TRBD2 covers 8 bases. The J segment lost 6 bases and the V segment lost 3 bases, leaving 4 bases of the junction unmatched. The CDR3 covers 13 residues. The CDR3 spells CASSFGGLVEQYF. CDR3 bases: TGTGCCAGCAGTTTTGGGGGACTAGTCGAGCAGTACTTC.

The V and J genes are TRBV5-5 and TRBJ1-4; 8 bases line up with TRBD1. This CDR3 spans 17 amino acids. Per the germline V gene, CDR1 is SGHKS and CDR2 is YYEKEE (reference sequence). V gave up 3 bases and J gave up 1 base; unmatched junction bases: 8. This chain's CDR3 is CASSYKTGALTNEKLFF. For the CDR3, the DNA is TGTGCCAGCAGCTACAAGACAGGGGCCCTAACTAATGAAAAACTGTTTTTT.

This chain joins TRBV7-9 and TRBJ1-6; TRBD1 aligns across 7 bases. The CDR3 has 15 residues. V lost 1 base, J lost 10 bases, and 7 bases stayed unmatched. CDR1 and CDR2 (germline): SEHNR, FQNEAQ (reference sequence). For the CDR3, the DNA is TGTGCCAGCAGCTTAGGGACAGGTGGACGGTCACCCCTCCACTTT. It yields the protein CASSLGTGGRSPLHF.

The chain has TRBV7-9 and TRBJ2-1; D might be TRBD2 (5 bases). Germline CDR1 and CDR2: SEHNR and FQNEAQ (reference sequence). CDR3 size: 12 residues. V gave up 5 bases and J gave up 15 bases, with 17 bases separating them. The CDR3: CASSPILGAVFF. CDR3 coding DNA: TGTGCCAGCAGCCCAATATTAGGAGCGGTGTTCTTC.

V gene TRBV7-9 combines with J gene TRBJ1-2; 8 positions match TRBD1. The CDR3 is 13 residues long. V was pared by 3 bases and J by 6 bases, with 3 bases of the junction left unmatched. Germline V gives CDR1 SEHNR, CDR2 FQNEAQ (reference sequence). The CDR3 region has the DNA TGTGCCAGCAGCTTGGACAGGGTAAATGGCTACACCTTC. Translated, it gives CASSLDRVNGYTF. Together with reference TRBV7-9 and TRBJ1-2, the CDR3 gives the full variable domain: DTGVSQNPRHKITKRGQNVTFRCDPISEHNRLYWYRQTLGQGPEFLTYFQNEAQLEKSRLLSDRFSAERPKGSFSTLEIQRTEQGDSAMYLCASSLDRVNGYTFGSGTRLTVV.

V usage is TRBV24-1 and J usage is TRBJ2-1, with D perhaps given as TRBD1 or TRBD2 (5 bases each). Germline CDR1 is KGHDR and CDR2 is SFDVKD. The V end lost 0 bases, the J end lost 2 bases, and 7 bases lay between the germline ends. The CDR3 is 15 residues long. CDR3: CATSDLEGPYNEQFF. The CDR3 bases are TGTGCCACCAGTGATTTGGAGGGGCCCTACAATGAGCAGTTCTTC.

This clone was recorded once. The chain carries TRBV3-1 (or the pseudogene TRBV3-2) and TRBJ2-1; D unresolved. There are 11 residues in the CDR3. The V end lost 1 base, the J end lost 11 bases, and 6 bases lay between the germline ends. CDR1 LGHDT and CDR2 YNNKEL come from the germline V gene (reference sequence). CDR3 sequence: CASSQGGKQFF. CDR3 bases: TGTGCCAGCAGCCAAGGGGGTAAGCAGTTCTTC.

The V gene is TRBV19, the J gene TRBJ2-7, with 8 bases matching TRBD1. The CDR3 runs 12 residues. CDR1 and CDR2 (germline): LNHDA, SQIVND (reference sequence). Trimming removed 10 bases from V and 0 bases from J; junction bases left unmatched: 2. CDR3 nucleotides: TGTGCCACCGGACAGGGCTCCTACGAGCAGTACTTC. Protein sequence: CATGQGSYEQYF. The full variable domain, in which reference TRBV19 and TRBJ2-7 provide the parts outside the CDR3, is DGGITQSPKYLFRKEGQNVTLSCEQNLNHDAMYWYRQDPGQGLRLIYYSQIVNDFQKGDIAEGYSVSREKKESFPLTVTSAQKNPTAFYLCATGQGSYEQYFGPGTRLTVT.

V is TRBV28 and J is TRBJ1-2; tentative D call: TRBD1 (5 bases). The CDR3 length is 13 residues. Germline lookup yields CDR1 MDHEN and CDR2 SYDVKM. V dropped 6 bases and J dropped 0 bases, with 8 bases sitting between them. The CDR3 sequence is CASRPTANYGYTF. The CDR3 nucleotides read TGTGCCAGCAGACCGACAGCTAACTATGGCTACACCTTC.

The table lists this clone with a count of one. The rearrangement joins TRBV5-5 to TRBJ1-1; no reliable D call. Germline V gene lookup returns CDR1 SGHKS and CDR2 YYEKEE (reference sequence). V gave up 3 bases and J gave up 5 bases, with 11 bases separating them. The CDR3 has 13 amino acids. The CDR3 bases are TGTGCCAGCAGCTCGTACGTTGGGACTGAAGCTTTCTTT. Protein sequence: CASSSYVGTEAFF.

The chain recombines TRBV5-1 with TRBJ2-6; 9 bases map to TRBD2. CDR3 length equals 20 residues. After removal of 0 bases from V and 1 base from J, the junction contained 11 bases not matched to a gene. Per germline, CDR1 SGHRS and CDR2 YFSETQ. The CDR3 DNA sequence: TGCGCCAGCAGCTTGGCCTGGCGGGGGGGCGGACTGTCTGGGGCCAACGTCCTGACTTTC. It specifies CASSLAWRGGGLSGANVLTF.

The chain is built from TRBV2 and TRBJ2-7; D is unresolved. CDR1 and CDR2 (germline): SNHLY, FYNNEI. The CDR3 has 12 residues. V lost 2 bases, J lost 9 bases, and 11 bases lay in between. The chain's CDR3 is CASSELRDGQYF. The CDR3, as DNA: TGTGCCAGCAGTGAACTGCGAGACGGGCAGTACTTC. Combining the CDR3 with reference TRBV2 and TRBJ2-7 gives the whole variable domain EPEVTQTPSHQVTQMGQEVILRCVPISNHLYFYWYRQILGQKVEFLVSFYNNEISEKSEIFDDQFSVERPDGSNFTLKIRSTKLEDSAMYFCASSELRDGQYFGPGTRLTVT.

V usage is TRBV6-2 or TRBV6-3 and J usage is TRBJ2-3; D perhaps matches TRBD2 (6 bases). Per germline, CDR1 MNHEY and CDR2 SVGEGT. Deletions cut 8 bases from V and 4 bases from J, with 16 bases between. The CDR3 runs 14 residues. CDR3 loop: CASCLQGGPDTQYF. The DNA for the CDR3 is TGTGCCAGCTGCCTTCAGGGAGGCCCAGATACGCAGTATTTT.

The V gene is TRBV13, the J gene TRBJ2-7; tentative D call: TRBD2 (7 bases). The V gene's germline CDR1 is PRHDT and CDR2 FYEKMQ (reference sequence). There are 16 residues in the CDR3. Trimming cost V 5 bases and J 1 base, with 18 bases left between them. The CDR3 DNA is TGTGCCAGCAGCCGGAGGGGGGCGGGGGTTTCCTACGAGCAGTACTTC. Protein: CASSRRGAGVSYEQYF.

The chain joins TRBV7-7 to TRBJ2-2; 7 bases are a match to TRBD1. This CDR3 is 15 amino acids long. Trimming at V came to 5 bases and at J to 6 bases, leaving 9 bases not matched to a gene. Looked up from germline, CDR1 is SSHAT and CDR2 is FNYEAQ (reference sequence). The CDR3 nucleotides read TGTGCCAGCAGCCTCACTCCCACAGGGGCCGGGGAGCTGTTTTTT. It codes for CASSLTPTGAGELFF.

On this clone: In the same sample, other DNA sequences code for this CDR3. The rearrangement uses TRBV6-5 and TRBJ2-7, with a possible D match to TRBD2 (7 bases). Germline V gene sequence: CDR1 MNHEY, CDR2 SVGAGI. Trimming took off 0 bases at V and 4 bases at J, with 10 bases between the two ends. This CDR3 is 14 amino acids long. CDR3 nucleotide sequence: TGTGCCAGCAGTTACTCGAGGGGGGGGTACGAGCAGTACTTC. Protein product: CASSYSRGGYEQYF.

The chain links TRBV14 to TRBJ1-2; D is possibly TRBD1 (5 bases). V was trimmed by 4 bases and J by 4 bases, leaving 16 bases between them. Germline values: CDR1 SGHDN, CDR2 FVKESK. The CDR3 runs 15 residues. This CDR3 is CASSPLRGSIYGYTF. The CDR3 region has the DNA TGTGCCAGCAGCCCCCTACGGGGCAGCATCTATGGCTACACCTTC.

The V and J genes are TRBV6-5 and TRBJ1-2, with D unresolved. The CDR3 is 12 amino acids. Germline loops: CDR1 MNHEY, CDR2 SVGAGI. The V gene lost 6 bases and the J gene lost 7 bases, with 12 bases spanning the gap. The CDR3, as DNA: TGTGCCAGCAGCCTAAAAGGTGGTGGCTACACCTTC. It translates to CASSLKGGGYTF.

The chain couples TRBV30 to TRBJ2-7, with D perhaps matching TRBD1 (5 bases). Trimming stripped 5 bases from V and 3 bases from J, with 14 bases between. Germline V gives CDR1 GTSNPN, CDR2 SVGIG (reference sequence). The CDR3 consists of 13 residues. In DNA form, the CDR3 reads TGTGCCTGGTCAGCAGGGAACCTCTACGAGCAGTACTTC. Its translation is CAWSAGNLYEQYF. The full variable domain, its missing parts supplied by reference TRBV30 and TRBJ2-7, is SQTIHQWPATLVQPVGSPLSLECTVEGTSNPNLYWYRQAAGRGLQLLFYSVGIGQISSEVPQNLSASRPQDRQFILSSKKLLLSDSGFYLCAWSAGNLYEQYFGPGTRLTVT.